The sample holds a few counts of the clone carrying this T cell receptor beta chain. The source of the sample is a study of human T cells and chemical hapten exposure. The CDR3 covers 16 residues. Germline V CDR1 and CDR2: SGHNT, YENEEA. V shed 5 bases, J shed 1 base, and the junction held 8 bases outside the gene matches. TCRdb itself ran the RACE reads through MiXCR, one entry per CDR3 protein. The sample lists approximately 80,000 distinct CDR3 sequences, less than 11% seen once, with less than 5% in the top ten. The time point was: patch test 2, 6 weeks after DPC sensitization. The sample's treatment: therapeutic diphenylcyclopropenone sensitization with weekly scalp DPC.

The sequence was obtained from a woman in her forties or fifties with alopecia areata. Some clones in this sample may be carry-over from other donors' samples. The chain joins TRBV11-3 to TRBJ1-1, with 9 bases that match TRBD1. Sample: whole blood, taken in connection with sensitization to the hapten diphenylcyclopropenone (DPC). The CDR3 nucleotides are TGTGCCAGCAGCCGGGACAGGGAGGGGACGAACACTGAAGCTTTCTTT. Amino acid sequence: CASSRDREGTNTEAFF.